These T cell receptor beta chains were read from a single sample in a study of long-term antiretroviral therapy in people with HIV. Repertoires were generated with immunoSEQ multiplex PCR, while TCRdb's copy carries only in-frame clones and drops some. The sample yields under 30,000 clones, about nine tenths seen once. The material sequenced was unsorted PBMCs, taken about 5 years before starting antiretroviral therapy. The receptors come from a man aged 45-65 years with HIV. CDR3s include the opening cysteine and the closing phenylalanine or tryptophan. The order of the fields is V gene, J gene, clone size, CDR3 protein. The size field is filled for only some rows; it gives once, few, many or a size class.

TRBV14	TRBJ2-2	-	CASSTGLAGVRNTGELFF
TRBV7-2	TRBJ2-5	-	CASSSVLLARQETQYF
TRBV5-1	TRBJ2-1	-	CASSLGLSRGGDNEQFF
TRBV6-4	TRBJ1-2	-	CASSEIPGEGGYTF
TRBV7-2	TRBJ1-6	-	CASSLNGGVLNSPLHF
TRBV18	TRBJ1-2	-	CASSPPSRVESGGTYGYTF
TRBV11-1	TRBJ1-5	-	CASSPGGGQPQHF
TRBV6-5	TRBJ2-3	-	CASSSLVIGTDTQYF
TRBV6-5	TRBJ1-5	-	CASSQTGGNQPQHF
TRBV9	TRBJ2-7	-	CASSVELGGYYEQYF
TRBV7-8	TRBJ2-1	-	CASSPPAGKQFF
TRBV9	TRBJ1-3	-	CASSVSGGFSGNTIYF
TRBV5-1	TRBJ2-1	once	CASRAQGGSYNEQFF
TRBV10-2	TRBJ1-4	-	CASSDWATNEKLFF
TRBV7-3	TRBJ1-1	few	CASSLRMNTEAFF
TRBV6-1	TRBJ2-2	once	CASSDRRRDTGELFF
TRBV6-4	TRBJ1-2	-	CASSASPFRGVYGYTF
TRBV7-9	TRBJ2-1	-	CASSRRLADSREQFF
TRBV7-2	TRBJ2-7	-	CASNLVSVQGYEQYF
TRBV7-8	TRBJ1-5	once	CASSSSLGGYSNQPQHF
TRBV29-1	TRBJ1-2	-	CSVSPGASYGYTF
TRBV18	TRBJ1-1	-	CASSRGGLNTEAFF
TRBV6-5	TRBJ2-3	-	CASSYSRASTDTQYF
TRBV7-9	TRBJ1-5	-	CASSQGPETGQNQPQHF
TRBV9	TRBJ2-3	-	CASSVDSSTDTQYF
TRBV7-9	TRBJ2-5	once	CASSLMRQGAGETQYF
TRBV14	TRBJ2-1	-	CASSLPRGINEQFF
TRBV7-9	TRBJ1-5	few	CASSERGQPQHF
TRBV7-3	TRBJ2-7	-	CASSLSGTSDYEQYF
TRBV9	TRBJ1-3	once	CASSFGQGHSSGNTIYF
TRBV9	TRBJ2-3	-	CASSHARDRSTDTQYF
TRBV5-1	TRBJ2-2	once	CASSLLTRVPGELFF
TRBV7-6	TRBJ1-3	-	CASSLALGQGGNTIYF
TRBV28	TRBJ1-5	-	CASSPVTSNQPQHF
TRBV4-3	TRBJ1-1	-	CASSQDRNTEAFF
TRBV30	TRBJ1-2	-	CAWSTGNYGYTF
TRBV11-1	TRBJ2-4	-	CASSFTEIQYF
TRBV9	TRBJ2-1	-	CASSPGGTVAYNEQFF
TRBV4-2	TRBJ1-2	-	CASSQAPDIVYGYTF
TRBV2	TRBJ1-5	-	CASSHDRDRGPQPQHF
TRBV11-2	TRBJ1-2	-	CASSLGWSRGWYGYTF
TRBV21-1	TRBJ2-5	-	CASSKELEQGGETQYF
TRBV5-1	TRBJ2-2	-	CASSFIQGNTGELFF
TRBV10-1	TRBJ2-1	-	CASSESGTGEYNEQFF
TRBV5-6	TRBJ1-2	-	CASSLEGPNYGYTF
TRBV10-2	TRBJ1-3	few	CASSDPDRNSGNTIYF
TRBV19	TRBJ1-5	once	CASSGTGYQPQHF
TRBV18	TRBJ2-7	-	CASSPPDRGGYEQYF
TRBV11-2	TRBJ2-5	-	CASSRNYFETQYF
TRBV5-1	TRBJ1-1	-	CASSLVLNTEAFF
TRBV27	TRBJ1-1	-	CASSFLATSLSTEAFF
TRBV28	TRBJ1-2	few	CASSLERRGYTF
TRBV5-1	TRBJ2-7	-	CASSSQGNEQYF
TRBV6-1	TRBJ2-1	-	CASSPGTSGSNEQFF
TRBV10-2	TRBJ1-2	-	CASSPAPNYGYTF
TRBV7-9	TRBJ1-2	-	CASSEKETDNYGYTF
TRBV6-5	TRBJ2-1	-	CASSPAGRFNNEQFF